The following is a TCR beta chain sequence with its context. As yet, its antigen is unknown. With 60 Vbeta and 13 Jbeta primers, the PCR was carried out. Clones were read by immunoSEQ multiplex PCR, and TCRdb kept only the in-frame ones, dropping some. The table records 150,000 to 200,000 clones, 75% to 85% of them present only once. This sample is drawn from a study of cytomegalovirus exposure and HLA in healthy donors. The CDR3 covers 13 residues. CDR1 and CDR2 (germline): SEHNR, FQNEAQ (reference sequence). General observations from the study: Researchers reported in a later analysis that a missense DCLRE1C variant was tied to TCR beta V- and J-gene trimming. By HLA locus, TCR association rates varied in a later analysis, with DRB1 showing the most and HLA-C the fewest. Previous analysis showed most TCR beta V segments were productive about 87% or about 30% of the time.

Sequenced material: PBMCs. The V call is TRBV7-9, the J call TRBJ1-2; D ambiguous. The TCR sequence derives from a woman aged 45 to 65 in good health and CMV-seronegative. CDR3 in amino acids: CSTPIPPDYGYTF. In nucleotides, the CDR3 is TGTTCCACGCCTATCCCCCCCGACTATGGCTACACCTTC.